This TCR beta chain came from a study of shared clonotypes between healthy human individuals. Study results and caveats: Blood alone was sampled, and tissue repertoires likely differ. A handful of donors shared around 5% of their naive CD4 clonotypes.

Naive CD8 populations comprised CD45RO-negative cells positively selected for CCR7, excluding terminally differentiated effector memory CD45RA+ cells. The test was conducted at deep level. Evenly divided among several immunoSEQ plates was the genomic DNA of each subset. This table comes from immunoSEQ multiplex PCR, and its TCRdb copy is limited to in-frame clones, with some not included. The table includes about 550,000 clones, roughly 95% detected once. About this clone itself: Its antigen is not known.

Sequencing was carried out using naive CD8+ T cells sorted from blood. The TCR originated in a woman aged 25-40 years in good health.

The CDR3 spells CASSLPTGGGYGYTF. CDR3 nucleotides: TGTGCCAGCAGCCTACCGACAGGGGGCGGGTATGGCTACACCTTC. This chain joins TRBV28 and TRBJ1-2, with 10 bases identical to TRBD1. V dropped 6 bases and J dropped 5; count of bases not matched to a gene: 9. The CDR3 contains 15 residues. Germline CDR1 reads MDHEN; CDR2 reads SYDVKM.